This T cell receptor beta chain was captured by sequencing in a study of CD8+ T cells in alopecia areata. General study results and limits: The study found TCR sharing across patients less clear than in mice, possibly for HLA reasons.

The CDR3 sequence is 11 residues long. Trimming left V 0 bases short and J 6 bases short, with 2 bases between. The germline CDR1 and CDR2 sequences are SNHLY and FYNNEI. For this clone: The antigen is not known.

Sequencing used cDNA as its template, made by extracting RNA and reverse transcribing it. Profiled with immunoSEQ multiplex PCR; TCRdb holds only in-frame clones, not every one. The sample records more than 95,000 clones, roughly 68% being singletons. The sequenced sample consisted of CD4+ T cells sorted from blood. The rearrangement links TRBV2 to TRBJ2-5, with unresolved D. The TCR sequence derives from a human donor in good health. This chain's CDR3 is CASSEAQTQYF. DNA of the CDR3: TGTGCCAGCAGTGAAGCGCAGACCCAGTACTTC.